The 8 T cell receptor beta chains listed next were all sequenced from one sample in a study of control samples from healthy donors and cancer patients. Clones were sequenced by immunoSEQ multiplex PCR, and TCRdb holds only the in-frame ones, with some missing. This table holds 90,000 to 120,000 clones, around four fifths found once. The sequencing input was blood. These receptors were obtained from a man in his late teens or twenties in good health.

With regard to this clone: Other DNA sequences from this sample encode an identical CDR3 as well. The chain combines TRBV5-1 with TRBJ2-3; TRBD1 aligns across 8 bases. CDR1 and CDR2 from the germline V gene are SGHRS and YFSETQ. This CDR3 spans 15 amino acids. V shed 0 bases, J shed 3 bases, and the junction held 3 bases outside the gene matches. The CDR3 DNA reads TGCGCCAGCAGCTTGGGACAGGGGAGAACAGATACGCAGTATTTT. It is translated as CASSLGQGRTDTQYF.

The chain uses TRBV7-2 and TRBJ1-6; tentatively, D is TRBD1 (5 bases). Between the trimmed V and J ends, which lost 5 bases and 2 bases, there was a span of 10 bases. The CDR3 loop spans 15 amino acids. Germline V gene data show CDR1 as SGHTA and CDR2 as FQGNSA. The CDR3: CASSRGGTYNSPLHF. In nucleotides, the CDR3 is TGTGCCAGCAGCCGGGGGGGGACCTATAATTCACCCCTCCACTTT. Together with reference TRBV7-2 and TRBJ1-6, the CDR3 gives the full variable domain: GAGVSQSPSNKVTEKGKDVELRCDPISGHTALYWYRQSLGQGLEFLIYFQGNSAPDKSGLPSDRFSAERTGGSVSTLTIQRTQQEDSAVYLCASSRGGTYNSPLHFGNGTRLTVT.

This chain connects TRBV29-1 to TRBJ2-3, with D perhaps TRBD1 or TRBD2 (5 bases each). This CDR3 is built from 16 residues. Germline V CDR1 and CDR2: SQVTM, ANQGSEA. V was trimmed by 1 base and J by 4 bases, leaving 18 bases between them. The CDR3 DNA reads as TGCAGCGTTGAAGGTCGGACTGCACGCAGGGCAGATACGCAGTATTTT. Its translation is CSVEGRTARRADTQYF.

The chain couples TRBV13 to TRBJ2-7; D unclear. Trimming removed 4 bases from V and 2 bases from J, with 9 bases in between. Germline CDR1 and CDR2: PRHDT and FYEKMQ (reference sequence). The CDR3 totals 13 residues. The CDR3 sequence is CASSSFRAYEQYF. The DNA for the CDR3 is TGTGCCAGCAGCTCTTTTAGGGCCTACGAGCAGTACTTC.

The J gene is TRBJ2-5, the V gene TRBV12-3 or TRBV12-4; D is perhaps TRBD1 (6 bases). V was trimmed by 8 bases and J by 2 bases, leaving 12 bases between them. The CDR3 totals 13 residues. The CDR3 spells CASAEQGQETQYF. The CDR3 DNA is TGTGCCAGCGCCGAACAGGGTCAAGAGACCCAGTACTTC.

In its sample, this clone was seen a few times. The rearrangement links TRBV5-1 to TRBJ2-7; D is unresolved. This CDR3 spans 14 amino acids. V lost 6 bases and J 0 bases, leaving 13 bases between the germline ends. Germline CDR1 and CDR2: SGHRS and YFSETQ. The CDR3 region is CASILEKGSYEQYV. CDR3 sequence (DNA): TGCGCCAGCATTCTAGAAAAGGGCTCCTACGAGCAGTACGTC.

The genes are TRBV7-9 and TRBJ2-5; 8 nucleotides align to TRBD1. CDR3 length: 16 amino acids. Germline loops: CDR1 SEHNR, CDR2 FQNEAQ (reference sequence). The ends lost 2 bases at V and 1 base at J; junction bases unmatched: 6. Here the CDR3 reads CASSLLRTGSQETQYF. The CDR3 region has the DNA TGTGCCAGCAGCTTACTCAGGACAGGGAGCCAAGAGACCCAGTACTTC.

This clone was seen a few times. V is TRBV19 and J is TRBJ2-5; D might be TRBD2 (6 bases). The CDR3 spans 12 residues. CDR1 is LNHDA, CDR2 SQIVND, per germline (reference sequence). The V and J ends lost 6 bases and 4 bases respectively, with 9 bases between them. CDR3 nucleotides: TGTGCCAGTAGCAGGCGGGGAGAGACCCAGTACTTC. Amino acids: CASSRRGETQYF.